These 9 T cell receptor beta chains originate from one sample sequenced in a study of lymphopenia after photon versus proton radiotherapy. Generated by immunoSEQ multiplex PCR, the TCRdb table keeps only in-frame clones and is missing some. There are 65,000 or so clones in the sample; approximately 86% occur only once, and around 13% lies in the top ten. Material: peripheral blood, obtained from a patient treated with proton-based radiotherapy. Every receptor here comes from a man older than 75 with esophageal cancer.

The CDR3 DNA is TGTGCCAGCAGCGTAGGTGCTAGCGGGGGCCGCACAGATACGCAGTATTTT. Translated: CASSVGASGGRTDTQYF. V is TRBV9 and J is TRBJ2-3; 10 bases are shared with TRBD2. The CDR3 sequence is 17 residues long. V trimming: 0 bases; J trimming: 1 base; junction bases outside the gene matches: 5. Germline values: CDR1 SGDLS, CDR2 YYNGEE.

The rearrangement uses TRBV19 and TRBJ2-5; D possibly corresponds to TRBD2 (5 bases). Looked up from germline, CDR1 is LNHDA and CDR2 is SQIVND (reference sequence). Trimming stripped 2 bases from V and 5 bases from J, with 15 bases between. CDR3 size: 15 residues. CDR3: CASSIFFRTYETQYF. CDR3 in DNA: TGTGCCAGTAGTATATTCTTCAGGACTTATGAGACCCAGTACTTC.

The chain is built from TRBV27 and TRBJ2-5, with D tentatively TRBD2 (5 bases). This CDR3 is 17 amino acids long. In germline, CDR1 is MNHEY, CDR2 SMNVEV (reference sequence). Trimming removed 4 bases at V and 2 bases at J, with 20 bases between. CDR3 sequence reads: CASSSLGDEGSQETQYF. The CDR3 DNA reads as TGTGCCAGCAGTTCCCTCGGGGATGAAGGCTCGCAAGAGACCCAGTACTTC.

The chain couples TRBV27 to TRBJ1-3; tentatively, D is TRBD1 (6 bases). V gave up 5 bases and J gave up 3 bases, with 17 bases separating them. Germline V lookup: CDR1 MNHEY, CDR2 SMNVEV (reference sequence). CDR3 size: 16 residues. This CDR3 is CASSKGGGTGGNTIYF. For the CDR3, the DNA is TGTGCCAGCAGTAAAGGAGGGGGAACAGGTGGAAACACCATATATTTT.

In this sample, this clone turned up a few times. The genes are TRBV7-9 and TRBJ2-7; D gene unclear. This CDR3 has 13 residues. Germline V gives CDR1 SEHNR, CDR2 FQNEAQ (reference sequence). Trimming took 1 base from V and 5 from J, leaving 9 bases between them. CDR3 coding DNA: TGTGCCAGCAGCTTAGGGATGGGAAACGAGCAGTACTTC. Protein: CASSLGMGNEQYF.

The V call is TRBV7-9, the J call TRBJ2-3; D is ambiguous. Trimming cost V 2 bases and J 1 base, with 4 bases left between them. Germline V lookup: CDR1 SEHNR, CDR2 FQNEAQ (reference sequence). CDR3 length equals 13 residues. In DNA, the CDR3 is TGTGCCAGCAGCTTACACGGCACAGATACGCAGTATTTT. Translation gives CASSLHGTDTQYF.

The J gene is TRBJ2-1, the V gene TRBV4-3; 9 bases line up with TRBD2. Germline CDR1 LGHNA, CDR2 YSLEER. The V segment lost 2 bases and the J segment 9 bases; nucleotides outside the gene matches: 8. This CDR3 comprises 15 residues. The CDR3 region is CASSQPGTSSTEQFF. As DNA, the CDR3 is TGCGCCAGCAGCCAACCCGGGACTAGCTCCACTGAGCAGTTCTTC.

The J gene is TRBJ1-5, the V gene TRBV30; D remains unclear. Trimming left V 5 bases short and J 1 base short, with 9 bases between. From germline, CDR1 is GTSNPN and CDR2 SVGIG (reference sequence). CDR3 length equals 13 residues. This chain's CDR3 is CAWSTGSNQPQHF. The CDR3 DNA reads as TGTGCCTGGTCCACGGGGAGCAATCAGCCCCAGCATTTT.

The chain employs TRBV4-1 and TRBJ1-2; no definite D call. The CDR3 has 14 residues. Germline values: CDR1 MGHRA, CDR2 YSYEKL. With 0 bases removed from V and 7 bases from J, the gap between germline ends came to 12 bases. The CDR3 DNA reads TGCGCCAGCAGCCAAGAGGCACTGGGCTTTGGCTACACCTTC. Its translation is CASSQEALGFGYTF.